The 18 T cell receptor beta chains reported below all come from one sample, sequenced in a study of T cell repertoires in cytomegalovirus infection. MiXCR, applied by TCRdb to the reads, yields one record per CDR3 protein. The table shows 700,000 to 850,000 distinct CDR3 sequences, with 30% to 35% occurring only once. These receptors lack a known antigen. The sample in question was cultured CD8+ T cells from PBMCs, obtained from culture after CMV antigen stimulation. These receptors originate from a human donor in good health (CMV status not recorded). Some clones in this sample may be carry-over from other donors' samples.

Comment on this clonotype: Germline is not matched at one junction end, which may reflect a read error. The chain carries TRBV6-2 or TRBV6-3 and TRBJ1-5; no clear D. Germline V gene lookup returns CDR1 MNHEY and CDR2 SVGEGT. The CDR3 is 13 residues long. The chain's CDR3 is CVSSYGSNQPQHF. CDR3 coding DNA: TGTGTCAGCAGTTACGGAAGCAATCAGCCCCAGCATTTT.

This clonotype was seen a few times. The chain links TRBV9 to TRBJ2-7; 8 bases are a match to TRBD1. V shed 4 bases and J 5 bases; nucleotides not matched to a gene: 8. The germline V gene encodes CDR1 SGDLS and CDR2 YYNGEE. This CDR3 region has 14 residues. The CDR3 protein is CASSQGQEGHEQYV. The DNA of the CDR3 is TGTGCCAGCAGCCAGGGACAGGAAGGCCACGAGCAGTACGTC.

This clonotype was found many times. The chain joins TRBV7-6 to TRBJ2-3, with TRBD1 as a possible D gene (5 bases). In germline, CDR1 is SGHVS, CDR2 FNYEAQ. The CDR3 spans 16 residues. The germline V and J ends were trimmed by 0 bases and 3 bases, with 13 bases remaining between them. In nucleotides, the CDR3 is TGTGCCAGCAGCTTAGCGCAGGGAAGGTGGACAGATACGCAGTATTTT. It encodes CASSLAQGRWTDTQYF.

This clonotype was observed many times. The genes are TRBV7-8 and TRBJ1-1, with 9 bases aligning to TRBD1. V lost 5 bases, J lost 0 bases, and 7 bases stayed unmatched. Germline loops: CDR1 SGHVS, CDR2 FQNEAQ. This CDR3 spans 16 amino acids. The CDR3 DNA sequence: TGTGCCAGCAGCCCCGGGACAGGGCTTATGAACACTGAAGCTTTCTTT. As protein: CASSPGTGLMNTEAFF. The whole variable domain, filled in from reference TRBV7-8 and TRBJ1-1, reads GAGVSQSPRYKVAKRGQDVALRCDPISGHVSLFWYQQALGQGPEFLTYFQNEAQLDKSGLPSDRFFAERPEGSVSTLKIQRTQQEDSAVYLCASSPGTGLMNTEAFFGQGTRLTVV.

V and J are TRBV3-1 and TRBJ2-6, with D perhaps assigned TRBD1 or TRBD2 (6 bases each). V was shortened by 0 bases and J by 1 base, with 16 bases between the two germline ends. There are 19 residues in the CDR3. Looked up from germline, CDR1 is LGHDT and CDR2 is YNNKEL (reference sequence). The CDR3 DNA is TGTGCCAGCAGCCAAGATCAGGAGGGGGGTGAGTCTGGGGCCAACGTCCTGACTTTC. Protein: CASSQDQEGGESGANVLTF.

There are a few counts of this clonotype. The chain is built from TRBV19 and TRBJ2-1; tentative D call: TRBD2 (6 bases). The V end was cut by 4 bases, the J end by 8 bases, with 15 bases between. CDR1 is LNHDA, CDR2 SQIVND, per germline (reference sequence). This CDR3 has 14 residues. CDR3 nucleotides: TGTGCCAGTAGTAGTTCTGGGGACTGGGATGAGCAGTTCTTC. It translates to CASSSSGDWDEQFF. The full variable domain, completed using reference TRBV19 and TRBJ2-1, is DGGITQSPKYLFRKEGQNVTLSCEQNLNHDAMYWYRQDPGQGLRLIYYSQIVNDFQKGDIAEGYSVSREKKESFPLTVTSAQKNPTAFYLCASSSSGDWDEQFFGPGTRLTVL.

The chain is built from TRBV4-1 and TRBJ1-5; D is uncertain. CDR1 MGHRA and CDR2 YSYEKL come from the germline V gene. The CDR3 is 13 residues long. Trimming took 2 bases from V and 7 from J, leaving 9 bases between them. The CDR3 DNA reads TGCGCCAGCAGCCAAAATCCGGGCCAGCCCCAGCATTTT. This encodes CASSQNPGQPQHF.

The J gene is TRBJ1-1, the V gene TRBV6-2 or TRBV6-3; no firm D call. The CDR3 is 15 residues long. Germline V gives CDR1 MNHEY, CDR2 SVGEGT. The V end was cut by 6 bases, the J end by 0 bases, with 14 bases between. The CDR3 DNA reads as TGTGCCAGCAGGCGAACCACCCAATTGAACACTGAAGCTTTCTTT. This sequence encodes CASRRTTQLNTEAFF.

There are a few counts of this clonotype. V usage is TRBV5-1 and J usage is TRBJ1-1; 7 bases fit TRBD1. The CDR3 sequence is 15 residues long. Trimming cost V 4 bases and J 5 bases; bases outside gene matches: 11. CDR1 SGHRS and CDR2 YFSETQ come from the germline V gene. The CDR3 protein is CASSSTRRGGTEAFF. In nucleotides, the CDR3 is TGCGCCAGCAGCAGCACCCGCAGGGGGGGGACTGAAGCTTTCTTT.

The chain uses TRBV15 and TRBJ1-4; 9 nucleotides match TRBD1. V was clipped by 3 bases and J by 8 bases; unmatched bases: 7. The germline V gene encodes CDR1 LNHNV and CDR2 YYDKDF (reference sequence). This CDR3 is 15 amino acids long. DNA for the CDR3: TGTGCCACCAGCAGGCCCCGGGACAGGGAAGAAAAACTGTTTTTT. It is translated as CATSRPRDREEKLFF.

This clonotype came up a few times. Written as DNA, the CDR3 is TGTGCCAGCAGTGAAGAGGTGAAGGGCCTCTCAGATACGCAGTATTTT. Translating gives CASSEEVKGLSDTQYF. This chain uses TRBV6-1 with TRBJ2-3, with D hard to call. Germline CDR1 is MNHNS and CDR2 is SASEGT. There are 16 residues in the CDR3. The germline V and J ends were trimmed by 1 base and 4 bases, with 15 bases remaining between them.

This clonotype appeared once. The chain has TRBV10-3 and TRBJ2-3; D not resolved. The CDR3 sequence is 13 residues long. Trimming shortened V by 4 bases and J by 3 bases, and 8 bases separated the two germline ends. CDR1 and CDR2 (germline): ENHRY, SYGVKD. CDR3 in amino acids: CAISGSVTDTQYF. As DNA, the CDR3 is TGTGCCATCAGTGGGAGCGTTACAGATACGCAGTATTTT.

This clonotype appeared a few times. V is TRBV12-3 or TRBV12-4 and J is TRBJ2-5; no clear D gene. This CDR3 is 12 amino acids long. Trimming took off 6 bases at V and 5 bases at J, with 10 bases between the two ends. CDR3: CASRLSRETQYF. CDR3 nucleotide sequence: TGTGCCAGCAGACTAAGTCGGGAGACCCAGTACTTC.

In its sample, this clonotype was seen a few times. The rearrangement uses TRBV4-1 and TRBJ1-2, with no clear D. Trimming stripped 2 bases from V and 4 bases from J, with 8 bases between. The length of the CDR3 is 13 residues. Germline CDR1 reads MGHRA; CDR2 reads YSYEKL. In DNA, the CDR3 is TGCGCCAGCAGCCAATCAGTAGCCTATGGCTACACCTTC. It translates to CASSQSVAYGYTF.

The CDR3 here is CASSLPGLAGGIDTQYF. The CDR3, as DNA: TGTGCCAGCAGCCTCCCTGGACTAGCGGGGGGGATAGATACGCAGTATTTT. V usage is TRBV27 and J usage is TRBJ2-3; 15 nucleotides agree with TRBD2. The germline V gene has CDR1 MNHEY and CDR2 SMNVEV (reference sequence). The ends lost 6 bases at V and 5 bases at J; junction bases unmatched: 9. CDR3 length: 17 amino acids.

This clonotype was recorded at least ten times. V and J are TRBV11-1 and TRBJ2-5; D possibly corresponds to TRBD2 (5 bases). V lost 0 bases to trimming and J lost 2 bases, with 10 bases between them. This CDR3 region has 15 residues. Per germline, CDR1 SGHAT and CDR2 FQDESV (reference sequence). The chain's CDR3 is CASSLALGGQETQYF. The DNA of the CDR3 is TGTGCCAGCAGCTTAGCGCTTGGAGGACAAGAGACCCAGTACTTC.

The chain employs TRBV14 and TRBJ2-7; 11 nucleotides line up with TRBD1. V lost 1 base and J lost 3; bases outside the gene matches: 2. The CDR3 totals 15 residues. Germline V gives CDR1 SGHDN, CDR2 FVKESK. For the CDR3, the DNA is TGTGCCAGCAGCCAAGGGACAGGGGGCCGCTACGAGCAGTACTTC. Protein: CASSQGTGGRYEQYF.

The gene calls are TRBV24-1 and TRBJ2-1; possibly TRBD2 for D (6 bases). Germline V gene data show CDR1 as KGHDR and CDR2 as SFDVKD. Trimming stripped 0 bases from V and 8 bases from J, with 13 bases between. The CDR3 runs 15 residues. Here the CDR3 DNA reads TGTGCCACCAGTGATTTGGATGGCTGGGGGGATGAGCAGTTCTTC. It specifies CATSDLDGWGDEQFF.